What follows are 17 T cell receptor beta chains derived from one specimen sequenced in a study of control samples from healthy donors and cancer patients (dated by TCRdb to the early 2020s). Library construction relied on the immunoSEQ multiplex PCR assay. TCRdb obtained this table from immuneACCESS and retained in-frame rearrangements with V and J assigned. These tables miss some clones; where compared with another copy, unresolved V genes account for less than half of the shortfall, and the remainder is unexplained. The sample table holds roughly 370,000 clones, of which 75% to 95% were seen once. The top ten constitute about 6.3% of the sample. The specimen sequenced was PBMCs. The receptors here all came from a man between 35 and 55 years old with head and neck cancer.

The chain couples TRBV28 to TRBJ2-7, with 7 bases lining up with TRBD1. The junction had 4 bases not matched to a gene; V was cut back by 6 bases and J by 2 bases. The CDR3 consists of 13 residues. Per germline, CDR1 MDHEN and CDR2 SYDVKM. CDR3 nucleotides: TGTGCCAGCAGCCCACAGGGGACCTACGAGCAGTACTTC. Its translation: CASSPQGTYEQYF.

J is TRBJ1-2 and V is TRBV5-4; maybe TRBD1 (5 bases). V lost 4 bases and J 9 bases, leaving 22 bases between the germline ends. This CDR3 spans 15 amino acids. CDR1 is SGHNT, CDR2 YYREEE, per germline (reference sequence). The CDR3 coding sequence is TGTGCCAGCAGCCTCGACCGGATAGGGACCGGGAGCTACACCTTC. It encodes CASSLDRIGTGSYTF. The entire variable domain, with the rest obtained from reference TRBV5-4 and TRBJ1-2, is as follows: ETGVTQSPTHLIKTRGQQVTLRCSSQSGHNTVSWYQQALGQGPQFIFQYYREEENGRGNFPPRFSGLQFPNYSSELNVNALELDDSALYLCASSLDRIGTGSYTFGSGTRLTVV.

V is TRBV5-4 and J is TRBJ1-2, with D uncertain. Trimming took 0 bases from V and 0 from J, leaving 9 bases between them. Looked up from germline, CDR1 is SGHNT and CDR2 is YYREEE (reference sequence). The CDR3 consists of 15 residues. Here the CDR3 DNA reads TGTGCCAGCAGCTTGGGGGGTGGGCCTAACTATGGCTACACCTTC. This encodes CASSLGGGPNYGYTF. Combining the CDR3 with reference TRBV5-4 and TRBJ1-2 gives the whole variable domain ETGVTQSPTHLIKTRGQQVTLRCSSQSGHNTVSWYQQALGQGPQFIFQYYREEENGRGNFPPRFSGLQFPNYSSELNVNALELDDSALYLCASSLGGGPNYGYTFGSGTRLTVV.

The rearrangement links TRBV19 to TRBJ2-7; 10 bases line up with TRBD2. This CDR3 is 17 amino acids long. V lost 5 bases and J lost 6; bases outside the gene matches: 16. Looked up from germline, CDR1 is LNHDA and CDR2 is SQIVND (reference sequence). The DNA for the CDR3 is TGTGCCAGTAGTTCCTCAACCCCCTTAGCGGGAGGCTCCGAGCAGTACTTC. Translation: CASSSSTPLAGGSEQYF.

The chain links TRBV24-1 to TRBJ1-5, with a weak D call TRBD1 (5 bases). Trimming removed 5 bases at V and 0 bases at J, with 7 bases between. Germline V gene data show CDR1 as KGHDR and CDR2 as SFDVKD. The CDR3 totals 14 residues. CDR3 DNA: TGTGCCACCAGTGGACAGTATAGCAATCAGCCCCAGCATTTT. This codes for CATSGQYSNQPQHF.

Here the CDR3 reads CASSQGASWTTEAFF. The DNA of the CDR3 is TGCGCCAGCAGCCAAGGCGCTTCCTGGACCACTGAAGCTTTCTTT. The chain employs TRBV4-3 and TRBJ1-1; D gene unclear. Germline assignment: CDR1 LGHNA and CDR2 YSLEER. V was shortened by 1 base and J by 4 bases, with 13 bases between the two germline ends. This CDR3 has 15 residues.

This chain uses TRBV25-1 with TRBJ2-7, with D hard to call. Trimming removed 2 bases at V and 3 bases at J, with 8 bases between. The germline gives CDR1 MGHDK, CDR2 SYGVNS. The CDR3 has 13 residues. In DNA, the CDR3 is TGTGCCAGCAGTGAACACGGCCTCTACGAGCAGTACTTC. This encodes CASSEHGLYEQYF.

J is TRBJ2-6 and V is TRBV5-6; D ambiguous. Per the germline V gene, CDR1 is SGHDT and CDR2 is YYEEEE. V lost 2 bases, J lost 1 base, and 13 bases lay in between. There are 17 residues in the CDR3. CDR3 sequence reads: CASSFRIQGSGANVLTF. CDR3 bases: TGTGCCAGCAGCTTTCGGATCCAAGGGTCTGGGGCCAACGTCCTGACTTTC.

Concerning this clone itself: This CDR3 is also generated by other DNA sequences in the sample. The chain combines TRBV7-2 with TRBJ2-3; D possibly corresponds to TRBD2 (6 bases). CDR3 length equals 16 residues. Germline V gene data show CDR1 as SGHTA and CDR2 as FQGNSA. V shed 1 base and J shed 0 bases, with 11 bases lying between them. CDR3 bases: TGTGCCAGCAGCTTAGTAGGCGGGGCCAGCACAGATACGCAGTATTTT. Protein product: CASSLVGGASTDTQYF. The whole variable domain, filled in from reference TRBV7-2 and TRBJ2-3, reads GAGVSQSPSNKVTEKGKDVELRCDPISGHTALYWYRQSLGQGLEFLIYFQGNSAPDKSGLPSDRFSAERTGGSVSTLTIQRTQQEDSAVYLCASSLVGGASTDTQYFGPGTRLTVL.

The chain is built from TRBV7-3 and TRBJ1-2; D remains unclear. CDR3 length: 14 amino acids. The germline V gene encodes CDR1 SGHTA and CDR2 FQGTGA. V lost 4 bases and J lost 9, with 18 bases in between. CDR3 nucleotide sequence: TGTGCCAGCAGCTCTCCCGGACTCCGCAAGAGCTACACCTTC. This translates into CASSSPGLRKSYTF.

The V gene is TRBV19, the J gene TRBJ1-5; D remains ambiguous. Per the germline V gene, CDR1 is LNHDA and CDR2 is SQIVND (reference sequence). V shed 3 bases and J shed 3 bases, with 21 bases lying between them. The length of the CDR3 is 18 residues. The CDR3 DNA sequence: TGTGCCAGTAGTATTATGGCCGGGAAGGGAATGAACAATCAGCCCCAGCATTTT. Its translation: CASSIMAGKGMNNQPQHF.

The rearrangement links TRBV27 to TRBJ2-3; D could derive from TRBD1 or TRBD2 (5 bases each). CDR3 size: 14 residues. CDR1 is MNHEY and CDR2 is SMNVEV in the germline V gene (reference sequence). Trimming left V 2 bases short and J 5 bases short, with 11 bases between. CDR3 loop: CASSLAPRGDTQYF. DNA for the CDR3: TGTGCCAGCAGTTTAGCCCCGAGGGGAGATACGCAGTATTTT.

This chain joins TRBV7-6 and TRBJ2-7, with 8 bases matching TRBD1. CDR3 length: 15 residues. Germline lookup yields CDR1 SGHVS and CDR2 FNYEAQ. V lost 1 base, J lost 0 bases, and 2 bases stayed unmatched. CDR3 amino acids: CASSLGTGLSYEQYF. Here the CDR3 DNA reads TGTGCCAGCAGCTTAGGGACAGGGCTCTCCTACGAGCAGTACTTC.

The CDR3 loop reads CASRLAGSTDTQYF. CDR3 bases: TGTGCCAGCAGGTTGGCAGGCAGCACAGATACGCAGTATTTT. V gene TRBV27 combines with J gene TRBJ2-3; D gene uncertain. The CDR3 covers 14 residues. V lost 6 bases to trimming and J lost 0 bases, with 10 bases between them. Germline CDR1 is MNHEY and CDR2 is SMNVEV (reference sequence).

The V gene is TRBV19, the J gene TRBJ1-1, with unresolved D. The CDR3 extends over 15 amino acids. V lost 0 bases to trimming and J lost 5 bases, with 13 bases between them. Germline loops: CDR1 LNHDA, CDR2 SQIVND (reference sequence). In nucleotides, the CDR3 is TGTGCCAGTAGTATAGAGGTCCAGATCGGAACTGAAGCTTTCTTT. As protein: CASSIEVQIGTEAFF.

The gene calls are TRBV5-4 and TRBJ2-2; D is unresolved. This CDR3 has 17 amino acids. Germline loops: CDR1 SGHNT, CDR2 YYREEE (reference sequence). Trimming removed 0 bases from V and 3 bases from J, with 15 bases in between. The CDR3 DNA reads TGTGCCAGCAGCTTGGCCTCCTCCAGGACCTACACCGGGGAGCTGTTTTTT. It encodes CASSLASSRTYTGELFF.

The chain has TRBV28 and TRBJ1-3; D perhaps matches TRBD1 (5 bases). The germline V and J ends were trimmed by 6 bases and 0 bases, with 15 bases remaining between them. CDR3 length: 16 residues. The germline CDR1 and CDR2 sequences are MDHEN and SYDVKM. The DNA for the CDR3 is TGTGCCAGCAGCGTGGGGGGGGTAGTCTCTGGAAACACCATATATTTT. Translated, it gives CASSVGGVVSGNTIYF. Full variable domain (missing parts from reference TRBV28 and TRBJ1-3): DVKVTQSSRYLVKRTGEKVFLECVQDMDHENMFWYRQDPGLGLRLIYFSYDVKMKEKGDIPEGYSVSREKKERFSLILESASTNQTSMYLCASSVGGVVSGNTIYFGEGSWLTVV.